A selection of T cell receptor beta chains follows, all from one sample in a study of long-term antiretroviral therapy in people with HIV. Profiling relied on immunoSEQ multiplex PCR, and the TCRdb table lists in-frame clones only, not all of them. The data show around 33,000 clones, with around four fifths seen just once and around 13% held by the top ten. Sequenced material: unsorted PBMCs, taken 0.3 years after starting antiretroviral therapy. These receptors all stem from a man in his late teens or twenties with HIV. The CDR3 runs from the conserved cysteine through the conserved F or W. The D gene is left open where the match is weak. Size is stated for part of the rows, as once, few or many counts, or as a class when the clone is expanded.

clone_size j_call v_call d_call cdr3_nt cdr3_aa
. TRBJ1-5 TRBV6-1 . TGTGCCAGCAGTGAGTATCAGCCCCAGCATTTT CASSEYQPQHF
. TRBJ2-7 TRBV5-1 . TGCGCCAGCAGCTTGAGTCCAGGGAAGGAGGGCGAGCAGTACTTC CASSLSPGKEGEQYF
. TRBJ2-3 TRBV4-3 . TGCGCCAGCAGCCAAGAACCGCGTGGAGATACGCAGTATTTT CASSQEPRGDTQYF
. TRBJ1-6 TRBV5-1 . TGCGCCAGCAGCTTGTACGACTCTCCCGGAAGGGATTCACCCCTCCACTTT CASSLYDSPGRDSPLHF
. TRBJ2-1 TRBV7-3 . TGTGCCAGCAGCTTAACGGTTCTGGCGGAGCAGTTCTTC CASSLTVLAEQFF
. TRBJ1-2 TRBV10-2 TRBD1 TGCGCCAGCAGTGAGTCCCTATCCCCGGGACAGCAAGAATTAACTTATGGCTACACCTTC CASSESLSPGQQELTYGYTF
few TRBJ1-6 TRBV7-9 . TGTGCCAGCAGCTCCGGGACCCTGCATGAGCCCCTCCACTTT CASSSGTLHEPLHF
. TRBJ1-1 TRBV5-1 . TGCGCCAGCAGCCTCAGTAACGTCATGAACACTGAAGCTTTCTTT CASSLSNVMNTEAFF
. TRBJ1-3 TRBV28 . TGTGCCAGCACCCCACCGCAGGGAAGAGGTGGAAACACCATATATTTT CASTPPQGRGGNTIYF
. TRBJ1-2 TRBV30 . TGTGCCTGGAGTGACAGGGTACCTAACTATGGCTACACCTTC CAWSDRVPNYGYTF
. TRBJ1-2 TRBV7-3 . TGTGCCAGCAGTAAAGATTCTCGGGACTATGGCTACACCTTC CASSKDSRDYGYTF
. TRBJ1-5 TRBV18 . TGTGCCAGCTCACCCAGGGTCGGATCCCCAAGTAATCAGCCCCAGCATTTT CASSPRVGSPSNQPQHF
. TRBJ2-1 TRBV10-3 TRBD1 TGTGCCATCAGCCCGGGACAGGGCTACAATGAGCAGTTCTTC CAISPGQGYNEQFF
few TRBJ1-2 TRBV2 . TGTGCCAGCAGTGAGGGAGACTATGGCTACACCTTC CASSEGDYGYTF
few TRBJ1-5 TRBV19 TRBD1 TGTGCCAGTAGTCCCGACGACAGGGTCAATCAGCCCCAGCATTTT CASSPDDRVNQPQHF
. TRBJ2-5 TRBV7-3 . TGTGCCAGCAGCCCCGGATCCGGGGGCGGAGGGGAGACCCAGTACTTC CASSPGSGGGGETQYF
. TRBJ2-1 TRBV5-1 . TGCGCCAGCAGCCACCCCGACAGTTACAATGAGCAGTTCTTC CASSHPDSYNEQFF
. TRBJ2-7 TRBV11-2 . TGTGCCAGCAGCTTAGATGTTGGGTGGACGGCCCACGAGCAGTACTTC CASSLDVGWTAHEQYF
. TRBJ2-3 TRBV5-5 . TGTGCCAGCAGCTTCAGAGAGTCCCCGAGGGCAGATACGCAGTATTTT CASSFRESPRADTQYF
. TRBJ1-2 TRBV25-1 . TGTGCCAGCAGTGAATTAGCGATTCGGGACGGAGGGACGTGGGGCTACACCTTC CASSELAIRDGGTWGYTF
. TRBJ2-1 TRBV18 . TGTGCCAGCTCACCATGGTCCAATTCCTACAATGAGCAGTTCTTC CASSPWSNSYNEQFF
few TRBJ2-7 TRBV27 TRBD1 TGTGCCAGCAGTTTAGGGACAGGGAGGGTTTACGAGCAGTACTTC CASSLGTGRVYEQYF
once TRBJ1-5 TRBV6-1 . TGTGCCAGCAGTGCCATTAGCAATCAGCCCCAGCATTTT CASSAISNQPQHF
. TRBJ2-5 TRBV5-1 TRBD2 TGCGCCAGCAGCCCAGCAACGGGGGGCCAAGAGACCCAGTACTTC CASSPATGGQETQYF
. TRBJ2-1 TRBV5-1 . TGCGCCAGCAAGCAGGGGTCTCCCAACTACAATGAGCAGTTCTTC CASKQGSPNYNEQFF
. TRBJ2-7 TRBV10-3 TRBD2 TGTGCCTCAAGACTAGCGGCATCCTACGAGCAGTACTTC CASRLAASYEQYF
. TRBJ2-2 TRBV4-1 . TGCGCCAGCAGTCCGTCCGGGCCCACGACCGGGGAGCTGTTTTTT CASSPSGPTTGELFF
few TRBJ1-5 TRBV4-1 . TGCGCCAGCAGCCGTGGGACGCCCAATCAGCCCCAGCATTTT CASSRGTPNQPQHF
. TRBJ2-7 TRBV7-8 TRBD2 TGTGCCAGCAGCCACCTTGGCGGGAGGGCCGATTACGAGCAGTACTTC CASSHLGGRADYEQYF
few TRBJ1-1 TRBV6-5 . TGTGCCAGCAGACCTCAGGGGCCCACTGAAGCTTTCTTT CASRPQGPTEAFF
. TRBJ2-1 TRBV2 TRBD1 TGTGCCAGCAGGACCGGGACAGGGGGCTACAATGAGCAGTTCTTC CASRTGTGGYNEQFF
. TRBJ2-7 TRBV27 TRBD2 TGTGCCAGCAGTTCTCGGATAGCGGGAGGGCTCGAGCAGTACTTC CASSSRIAGGLEQYF
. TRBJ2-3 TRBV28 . TGTGCCAGCACAGGGACGAGCACAGATACGCAGTATTTT CASTGTSTDTQYF
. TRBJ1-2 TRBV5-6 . TGTGCCAGCAGCCGACTCATAAAGGGTGGCTACACCTTC CASSRLIKGGYTF
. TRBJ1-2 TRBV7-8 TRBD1 TGTGCCAGCAGGAAACTATACAGGGGAGCTAACTATGGCTACACCTTC CASRKLYRGANYGYTF
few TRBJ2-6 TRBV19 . TGTGCCAGTTCGTCTGGGGCCAACGTCCTGACTTTC CASSSGANVLTF
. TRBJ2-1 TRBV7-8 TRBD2 TGTGCCAGCAGCTATAGCGGGGGGGCCTATGAGCAGTTCTTC CASSYSGGAYEQFF
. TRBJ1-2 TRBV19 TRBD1 TGTGCCAGTAAACAGGGGATAGGTAACTATGGCTACACCTTC CASKQGIGNYGYTF
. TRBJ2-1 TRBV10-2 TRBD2 TGCGCCAGCACCCCCCGGGGACTAGCGGGAGCCAATGAGCAGTTCTTC CASTPRGLAGANEQFF
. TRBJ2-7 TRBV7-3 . TGTGCCAGCAGCCCCCCCGGGACAAGCCTTAAGGCATCCTACGAGCAGTACTTC CASSPPGTSLKASYEQYF